These 20 T cell receptor beta chains originate from one sample sequenced in a study of T cells in Graves' hyperthyroidism and ophthalmopathy. Amplification targeted TCR beta CDR3 regions from RNA transcripts. First-round RT-PCR with HTBI primers amplified the TCR CDR3 region. TCRdb re-derived calls from the multiplex PCR reads in MiXCR, one entry per CDR3 protein. The repertoire includes approximately 560,000 distinct CDR3 sequences, 15% to 19% of them detected once, and under 8% sits in the top ten. The specimen sequenced was blood. All receptors come from a woman aged 25 to 45 with Graves' hyperthyroidism.

This clonotype was observed many times. This sequence joins TRBV28 and TRBJ2-7; D is undetermined. V was cut by 2 bases and J by 7 bases, with 9 bases left in between. CDR3 size: 12 residues. Per the germline V gene, CDR1 is MDHEN and CDR2 is SYDVKM. This CDR3 is CASSLESREQYF. Here the CDR3 DNA reads TGTGCCAGCAGTTTAGAATCTCGGGAGCAGTACTTC.

This chain links TRBV5-4 with TRBJ2-7, with TRBD1 identical over 7 bases. Losses at the gene ends were 4 bases for V and 6 bases for J; bases not matched to a gene: 7. This CDR3 comprises 13 residues. Germline V lookup: CDR1 SGHNT, CDR2 YYREEE (reference sequence). The CDR3 region is CASSTGTEFEQYF. The CDR3 DNA follows: TGTGCCAGCAGCACCGGGACAGAGTTCGAGCAGTACTTC.

At least ten counts were recorded for this clonotype. The gene calls are TRBV12-3 or TRBV12-4 and TRBJ2-3; D uncertain. V lost 5 bases and J lost 0, with 9 bases in between. The CDR3 has 14 amino acids. CDR3 sequence: CASSPDPSTDTQYF. The CDR3 region has the DNA TGTGCCAGCAGTCCCGACCCCAGCACAGATACGCAGTATTTT.

The chain links TRBV19 to TRBJ2-1; D is undetermined. The ends were cut back, 1 base at V and 6 bases at J, with 13 bases in the middle. This CDR3 has 15 amino acids. Germline V lookup: CDR1 LNHDA, CDR2 SQIVND (reference sequence). CDR3 region: CASSIGGLVGNEQFF. In DNA form, the CDR3 reads TGTGCCAGTAGTATAGGAGGTTTAGTAGGCAATGAGCAGTTCTTC.

This clonotype was observed a few times. V and J are TRBV3-1 and TRBJ1-1; TRBD1 might be the D (5 bases). This CDR3 has 17 amino acids. The germline V and J ends were trimmed by 1 base and 0 bases, with 15 bases remaining between them. CDR1 and CDR2 from the germline V gene are LGHDT and YNNKEL (reference sequence). CDR3 residues: CASSQAPGAGMNTEAFF. The CDR3 DNA follows: TGTGCCAGCAGCCAAGCTCCAGGCGCAGGGATGAACACTGAAGCTTTCTTT.

The sample holds a few counts of this clonotype. Given a far larger clone just one base away, this is likely a sequencing read error. V gene TRBV18 combines with J gene TRBJ1-1; D might be TRBD1 (6 bases). The CDR3 is 13 residues long. From germline, CDR1 is KGHSH and CDR2 LQKENI. CDR3 protein: CTSSPQGGTEAFF. The CDR3, as DNA: TGTACCAGCTCACCACAGGGAGGGACTGAAGCTTTCTTT.

J is TRBJ2-1 and V is TRBV20-1; TRBD2 matches 7 bases. This CDR3 has 14 residues. Trimming removed 5 bases from V and 0 bases from J; junction bases left unmatched: 4. Germline V gives CDR1 DFQATT, CDR2 SNEGSKA (reference sequence). The DNA for the CDR3 is TGCAGTGCTTCTAGCGGTTACTCCTACAATGAGCAGTTCTTC. This codes for CSASSGYSYNEQFF.

This chain joins TRBV4-1 and TRBJ2-5, with D tentatively TRBD1 or TRBD2 (5 bases each). The V gene lost 0 bases and the J gene lost 2 bases, with 22 bases spanning the gap. The CDR3 is 19 residues long. In germline, CDR1 is MGHRA, CDR2 YSYEKL. The CDR3 bases are TGCGCCAGCAGCCAAGATCCCGGAGAGGGGAAGGTTTTGCAAGAGACCCAGTACTTC. Its translation: CASSQDPGEGKVLQETQYF.

Concerning this clonotype: With a much larger clone just one base away, this may be a read error. The rearrangement joins TRBV3-1 to TRBJ1-2, with 8 bases lining up with TRBD1. The V segment lost 6 bases and the J segment 7 bases; nucleotides outside the gene matches: 13. In germline, CDR1 is LGHDT, CDR2 YNNKEL (reference sequence). CDR3 size: 15 residues. DNA for the CDR3: TGTGCCAGCAGTTCACCCCAGGGGGCGCGGGGTGGCTACACCTTC. It codes for CASSSPQGARGGYTF.

This clonotype was seen a handful of times. V and J are TRBV6-1 and TRBJ1-5; 9 nucleotides align to TRBD1. Germline lookup yields CDR1 MNHNS and CDR2 SASEGT. V gave up 9 bases and J gave up 7 bases; unmatched junction bases: 7. This CDR3 is 13 amino acids long. The CDR3 sequence is CASAGQGRQPQHF. In DNA form, the CDR3 reads TGTGCCAGTGCAGGACAGGGGCGCCAGCCCCAGCATTTT.

At least ten counts were recorded for this clonotype. The chain has TRBV5-1 and TRBJ2-1, with 11 bases aligning to TRBD2. The V segment lost 0 bases and the J segment 4 bases; nucleotides outside the gene matches: 6. The CDR3 consists of 17 residues. Germline CDR1 and CDR2: SGHRS and YFSETQ. CDR3 protein: CASSLAGTSGVYNEQFF. The CDR3 region has the DNA TGCGCCAGCAGCTTGGCTGGGACTAGCGGAGTTTACAATGAGCAGTTCTTC.

The chain joins TRBV9 to TRBJ2-6; 9 bases are a match to TRBD1. CDR1 SGDLS and CDR2 YYNGEE come from the germline V gene. The CDR3 covers 16 residues. Losses at the gene ends were 2 bases for V and 0 bases for J; bases not matched to a gene: 0. The CDR3 DNA reads TGTGCCAGCAGCGTGACAGGGGGCTCTGGGGCCAACGTCCTGACTTTC. This gives the protein CASSVTGGSGANVLTF. Looking up the rest from reference TRBV9 and TRBJ2-6 gives the full variable domain: DSGVTQTPKHLITATGQRVTLRCSPRSGDLSVYWYQQSLDQGLQFLIQYYNGEERAKGNILERFSAQQFPDLHSELNLSSLELGDSALYFCASSVTGGSGANVLTFGAGSRLTVL.

As for this clonotype: Possible read error: a much larger clone is one base away. The rearrangement links TRBV27 to TRBJ1-4, with a weak D call TRBD1 (6 bases). The CDR3 covers 16 residues. CDR1 and CDR2 from the germline V gene are MNHEY and SMNVEV (reference sequence). CDR3 loop: CASSQKIQGPNGKLFF. CDR3 DNA sequence: TGTGCCAGCAGTCAAAAGATACAGGGCCCGAATGGAAAACTGTTTTTT.

Ten or more counts support this clonotype. The rearrangement links TRBV10-3 to TRBJ1-1; D gene unclear. This CDR3 has 15 residues. Per germline, CDR1 ENHRY and CDR2 SYGVKD. The V end lost 3 bases, the J end lost 1 base, and 12 bases lay between the germline ends. CDR3 nucleotides: TGTGCCATCAGTGATCATCTGGGCTCGAACACTGAAGCTTTCTTT. Protein product: CAISDHLGSNTEAFF.

Ten or more counts support this clonotype. In DNA form, the CDR3 reads TGTGCCAGCAGCCCAGCGGGGAGGGGCTCCTACAATGAGCAGTTCTTC. Its protein is CASSPAGRGSYNEQFF. This chain links TRBV28 with TRBJ2-1; 7 bases line up with TRBD2. CDR1 MDHEN and CDR2 SYDVKM come from the germline V gene. This CDR3 region has 16 residues. The trim removed 6 bases at V and 0 bases at J, leaving 8 bases unmatched. Combining the CDR3 with reference TRBV28 and TRBJ2-1 gives the whole variable domain DVKVTQSSRYLVKRTGEKVFLECVQDMDHENMFWYRQDPGLGLRLIYFSYDVKMKEKGDIPEGYSVSREKKERFSLILESASTNQTSMYLCASSPAGRGSYNEQFFGPGTRLTVL.

V is TRBV12-3 or TRBV12-4 and J is TRBJ2-2; 7 bases match TRBD2. After removal of 6 bases from V and 5 bases from J, the junction contained 15 bases not matched to a gene. The CDR3 length is 17 residues. In nucleotides, the CDR3 is TGTGCCAGCAGGGCTCAGGGAGGGCCTCTGCTGACCGGGGAGCTGTTTTTT. It is translated as CASRAQGGPLLTGELFF.

Ten or more counts support this clonotype. The chain recombines TRBV28 with TRBJ2-2, with D possibly being TRBD1 (5 bases). Germline V CDR1 and CDR2: MDHEN, SYDVKM. V was cut by 5 bases and J by 6 bases, with 16 bases left in between. The CDR3 length is 15 residues. The CDR3 protein is CASSPAAGFPGELFF. The CDR3 DNA follows: TGTGCCAGCAGTCCGGCAGCAGGGTTCCCCGGGGAGCTGTTTTTT.

In this sample, this clonotype turned up a few times. The rearrangement uses TRBV20-1 and TRBJ1-5, with D uncertain. V lost 3 bases and J 0 bases, leaving 6 bases between the germline ends. In germline, CDR1 is DFQATT, CDR2 SNEGSKA (reference sequence). The length of the CDR3 is 13 residues. The CDR3 sequence is CSASPGSNQPQHF. The CDR3, as DNA: TGCAGTGCTAGTCCCGGTAGCAATCAGCCCCAGCATTTT.

In its sample, this clonotype was seen many times. The V and J genes are TRBV12-3 or TRBV12-4 and TRBJ1-5; 7 bases match TRBD1. The CDR3 consists of 17 residues. J lost 0 bases, V lost 1 base, and 6 bases had no gene match. CDR3 nucleotides: TGTGCCAGCAGTTTAGGACAGGGCTCTTTTAGCAATCAGCCCCAGCATTTT. Protein product: CASSLGQGSFSNQPQHF.

V and J are TRBV6-1 and TRBJ2-4; 7 positions match TRBD2. The CDR3 length is 13 residues. J lost 4 bases, V lost 7 bases, and 4 bases had no gene match. Germline V gives CDR1 MNHNS, CDR2 SASEGT. CDR3 in amino acids: CASNTAGKNIQYF. The CDR3 bases are TGTGCCAGCAACACAGCGGGAAAAAACATTCAGTACTTC.